Below are 14 T cell receptor beta chains sequenced from a single sample in a study of shared clonotypes between healthy human individuals. Only in-frame clones appear in the TCRdb table, and some are missing; sequencing was by immunoSEQ multiplex PCR. The data contain about 1 million clones, approximately 68% of them singletons. Sequenced sample: memory CD4+ T cells sorted from blood. Sample subset: CD45RA-negative fraction. These receptors were collected from a man younger than 35 in good health.

The chain employs TRBV7-9 and TRBJ2-1; D may match TRBD1 or TRBD2 (6 bases each). V lost 5 bases and J lost 6, with 29 bases in between. The CDR3 is 19 residues long. Germline lookup yields CDR1 SEHNR and CDR2 FQNEAQ (reference sequence). This CDR3 is CASSLGQFIAAIVSNEQFF. The DNA of the CDR3 is TGTGCCAGCAGCCTAGGACAGTTTATAGCGGCGATCGTTTCCAATGAGCAGTTCTTC. Using reference TRBV7-9 and TRBJ2-1 for the parts outside the CDR3, the full variable domain is DTGVSQNPRHKITKRGQNVTFRCDPISEHNRLYWYRQTLGQGPEFLTYFQNEAQLEKSRLLSDRFSAERPKGSFSTLEIQRTEQGDSAMYLCASSLGQFIAAIVSNEQFFGPGTRLTVL.

The chain has TRBV5-4 and TRBJ1-4; 7 nucleotides match TRBD1. The junction had 7 bases not matched to a gene; V was cut back by 4 bases and J by 4 bases. This CDR3 is built from 15 residues. CDR1 is SGHNT, CDR2 YYREEE, per germline (reference sequence). The CDR3 loop reads CASSDRQGGNEKLFF. The CDR3, as DNA: TGTGCCAGCAGCGACCGACAGGGCGGTAATGAAAAACTGTTTTTT.

The chain links TRBV5-1 to TRBJ2-7; 9 bases are shared with TRBD1. The trim removed 4 bases at V and 6 bases at J, leaving 11 bases unmatched. CDR3 size: 15 residues. Germline loops: CDR1 SGHRS, CDR2 YFSETQ. The CDR3 region has the DNA TGCGCCAGCAGCGCCACACGGGACAGGGCCGTCGAGCAGTACTTC. Amino acids: CASSATRDRAVEQYF. The full variable domain, rest sourced from reference TRBV5-1 and TRBJ2-7, is KAGVTQTPRYLIKTRGQQVTLSCSPISGHRSVSWYQQTPGQGLQFLFEYFSETQRNKGNFPGRFSGRQFSNSRSEMNVSTLELGDSALYLCASSATRDRAVEQYFGPGTRLTVT.

The CDR3 protein is CASSERRGQGSLKGYTF. In nucleotides, the CDR3 is TGTGCCAGCAGTGAAAGGAGGGGACAGGGCTCCCTTAAGGGCTACACCTTC. The rearrangement uses TRBV6-1 and TRBJ1-2; 9 bases match TRBD1. This CDR3 comprises 17 residues. Germline V gene lookup returns CDR1 MNHNS and CDR2 SASEGT. V shed 2 bases and J 8 bases; nucleotides not matched to a gene: 15.

CDR3 protein: CASSLGDGSGNTIYF. The CDR3 nucleotides read TGTGCCAGCAGCCTAGGTGACGGCTCTGGAAACACCATATATTTT. This chain uses TRBV9 with TRBJ1-3; no reliable D call. This CDR3 has 15 amino acids. V shed 4 bases and J shed 0 bases, with 11 bases lying between them. Germline values: CDR1 SGDLS, CDR2 YYNGEE.

The rearrangement joins TRBV30 to TRBJ1-5, with a possible D match to TRBD1 (6 bases). This CDR3 comprises 16 residues. Looked up from germline, CDR1 is GTSNPN and CDR2 is SVGIG (reference sequence). V lost 3 bases, J lost 1 base, and 16 bases lay in between. CDR3 sequence reads: CAWSDYGGLSNQPQHF. As DNA, the CDR3 is TGTGCCTGGAGCGACTACGGGGGGCTGAGCAATCAGCCCCAGCATTTT. Drawing the rest from reference TRBV30 and TRBJ1-5, the complete variable domain is SQTIHQWPATLVQPVGSPLSLECTVEGTSNPNLYWYRQAAGRGLQLLFYSVGIGQISSEVPQNLSASRPQDRQFILSSKKLLLSDSGFYLCAWSDYGGLSNQPQHFGDGTRLSIL.

This chain links TRBV29-1 with TRBJ1-2; the D gene is possibly TRBD1 (5 bases). The CDR3 is 11 amino acids. V lost 5 bases and J lost 7, with 11 bases in between. The germline V gene has CDR1 SQVTM and CDR2 ANQGSEA. The DNA of the CDR3 is TGCAGCGTTAAGGGGTTGGGTGGCTACACCTTC. Its translation: CSVKGLGGYTF.

This clone came up once. V gene TRBV5-1 combines with J gene TRBJ2-7; D is ambiguous. Per germline, CDR1 SGHRS and CDR2 YFSETQ. With 1 base removed from V and 3 bases from J, the gap between germline ends came to 17 bases. The CDR3 is 16 residues long. The DNA for the CDR3 is TGCGCCAGCAGCTTGAAGCTGAGTGCTACGAACTACGAGCAGTACTTC. As protein: CASSLKLSATNYEQYF.

This clone came up a few times. V usage is TRBV7-2 and J usage is TRBJ1-2, with D maybe TRBD1 (5 bases). The germline V and J ends were trimmed by 5 bases and 0 bases, with 16 bases remaining between them. Germline V CDR1 and CDR2: SGHTA, FQGNSA. The CDR3 extends over 16 amino acids. CDR3 DNA sequence: TGTGCCAGCAGCCCGCGGGGGTCACAGTCTAACTATGGCTACACCTTC. Protein product: CASSPRGSQSNYGYTF.

The V and J genes are TRBV30 and TRBJ2-7; D is unclear. V was shortened by 7 bases and J by 0 bases, with 10 bases between the two germline ends. This CDR3 region has 12 residues. CDR1 and CDR2 from the germline V gene are GTSNPN and SVGIG (reference sequence). CDR3 bases: TGTGCCTATGGACCCAGCTCCTACGAGCAGTACTTC. As protein: CAYGPSSYEQYF.

This rearrangement joins TRBV6-5 to TRBJ1-3; 10 bases align to TRBD1. After removal of 6 bases from V and 2 bases from J, the junction contained 4 bases not matched to a gene. Germline V CDR1 and CDR2: MNHEY, SVGAGI. The CDR3 spans 15 residues. CDR3 DNA sequence: TGTGCCAGCAGGTCCGGGACAGGGGCTGGAAACACCATATATTTT. It is translated as CASRSGTGAGNTIYF.

The chain carries TRBV11-2 and TRBJ1-2; D is perhaps TRBD1 (6 bases). The V end lost 2 bases, the J end lost 5 bases, and 15 bases lay between the germline ends. The CDR3 loop spans 15 amino acids. CDR1 and CDR2 from the germline V gene are SGHAT and FQNNGV. As DNA, the CDR3 is TGTGCCAGCAGCTTATCCCCAGGGGCGACGTATGGCTACACCTTC. Translated, it gives CASSLSPGATYGYTF.

The CDR3 sequence is CAWSVPNRFLNTQYF. CDR3 nucleotides: TGTGCCTGGAGTGTACCGAACAGGTTCTTAAATACGCAGTATTTT. The chain combines TRBV30 with TRBJ2-3; a possible D gene is TRBD1 (5 bases). Germline CDR1 GTSNPN, CDR2 SVGIG (reference sequence). Trimming shortened V by 0 bases and J by 7 bases, and 17 bases separated the two germline ends. The length of the CDR3 is 15 residues.

This clone was picked up a small number of times. Other DNA sequences in this specimen translate into the identical CDR3. This chain links TRBV5-1 with TRBJ2-7; TRBD2 matches 13 bases. V shed 0 bases, J shed 4 bases, and the junction held 1 base outside the gene matches. CDR1 and CDR2 (germline): SGHRS, YFSETQ. The CDR3 has 15 amino acids. CDR3 in amino acids: CASSLGTSGSYEQYF. CDR3 in DNA: TGCGCCAGCAGCTTGGGGACTAGCGGGAGTTACGAGCAGTACTTC.